The rows below give T cell receptor beta chains drawn from one sample of a study of T cell repertoires in cytomegalovirus infection. One entry per CDR3 protein results from TCRdb running MiXCR on the reads. The sample contains 680,000 or so distinct CDR3 sequences, 35% of which appear only once. The sample was PBMCs. All receptors derive from a human donor in good health (CMV status not recorded). Some clones in this sample may be carry-over from other donors' samples. CDR3s include the opening cysteine and the closing phenylalanine or tryptophan. Each record gives: clone size, V gene, J gene, D gene, CDR3 protein, CDR3 DNA. The D gene is left open where the match is weak. Size tells how often a clone was seen (once, few, many) or the class of an expanded clone, and some rows leave it out.

size: -; V: TRBV7-6; J: TRBJ2-2; D: TRBD1; CDR3: CASSLAQGVIAGELFF; DNA: TGTGCCAGCAGCTTAGCGCAGGGGGTCATTGCCGGGGAGCTGTTTTTT
size: few; V: TRBV7-8; J: TRBJ2-7; D: -; CDR3: CASSLYSMSGYEQYF; DNA: TGTGCCAGCAGCTTATATTCAATGAGTGGCTACGAGCAGTACTTC
size: once; V: TRBV11-2; J: TRBJ2-5; D: TRBD2; CDR3: CASSLEVLAGTTQYF; DNA: TGTGCCAGCAGCTTAGAGGTCCTAGCGGGTACCACCCAGTACTTC
size: -; V: TRBV5-1; J: TRBJ2-3; D: TRBD1; CDR3: CASGDGTAVDTQYF; DNA: TGCGCCAGCGGGGACGGGACAGCTGTGGATACGCAGTATTTT
size: few; V: TRBV28; J: TRBJ1-6; D: -; CDR3: CASRTATTLHF; DNA: TGTGCCAGCAGGACCGCAACAACCCTCCACTTT
size: few; V: TRBV27; J: TRBJ2-2; D: -; CDR3: CASSLSGGGLLHRELFF; DNA: TGTGCCAGCAGTTTATCGGGCGGGGGCCTACTCCACCGGGAGCTGTTTTTT
size: few; V: TRBV7-9; J: TRBJ2-7; D: -; CDR3: CASSSNQNGGYEQYF; DNA: TGTGCCAGCAGCTCAAATCAAAACGGCGGCTACGAGCAGTACTTC
size: few; V: TRBV19; J: TRBJ1-3; D: -; CDR3: CASRTSQTWSGNTIYF; DNA: TGTGCCAGTAGAACCTCCCAGACGTGGTCTGGAAACACCATATATTTT
size: few; V: TRBV10-3; J: TRBJ1-6; D: -; CDR3: CAIRAEKGSPLHF; DNA: TGTGCCATCAGAGCTGAAAAGGGTTCACCCCTCCACTTT
size: -; V: TRBV29-1; J: TRBJ1-1; D: -; CDR3: CSGKGQPNTEAFF; DNA: TGCAGCGGGAAAGGACAACCGAACACTGAAGCTTTCTTT
size: -; V: TRBV28; J: TRBJ1-1; D: TRBD1; CDR3: CASSLIRDREAFF; DNA: TGTGCCAGCAGTTTAATAAGGGACAGAGAAGCTTTCTTT
size: -; V: TRBV7-9; J: TRBJ2-2; D: -; CDR3: CASSSRQTRDTGELFF; DNA: TGTGCCAGCAGCTCTAGACAAACACGAGACACCGGGGAGCTGTTTTTT
size: few; V: TRBV20-1; J: TRBJ1-5; D: -; CDR3: CSAGGQGQPQHF; DNA: TGCAGTGCCGGGGGGCAGGGTCAGCCCCAGCATTTT
size: few; V: TRBV27; J: TRBJ2-7; D: -; CDR3: CASSLTSTYEQYF; DNA: TGTGCCAGCAGTTTAACCAGTACCTACGAGCAGTACTTC
size: -; V: TRBV12-5; J: TRBJ2-4; D: -; CDR3: CASGFSGSGIQYF; DNA: TGTGCTAGTGGTTTTTCGGGGAGTGGCATTCAGTACTTC
size: -; V: TRBV2; J: TRBJ2-7; D: -; CDR3: CASSWTSFYEQYF; DNA: TGTGCCAGCAGTTGGACAAGTTTCTACGAGCAGTACTTC